Sequencing of this T cell receptor beta chain was carried out in a study of cytomegalovirus exposure and HLA in healthy donors. The study, taken as a whole, reports: What TCR beta sequences reportedly achieved was accurate prediction of HLA-A and HLA-B alleles in most subjects.

This clone occurred once. What it binds is not known. This PCR relied on a set of 60 Vbeta primers and 13 Jbeta primers. TCRdb keeps only in-frame clones here, not all; method: immunoSEQ multiplex PCR. The sample has around 180,000 clones; 70% to 85% are singletons. CDR3 length: 12 residues. Trimming removed 5 bases at V and 9 bases at J, with 13 bases between. The germline CDR1 and CDR2 sequences are SGHTA and FQGNSA. The chain combines TRBV7-2 with TRBJ1-1; D ambiguous. The sequence was obtained from a woman between 35 and 50 years old in good health and CMV-seronegative. Material: PBMCs. CDR3 sequence: CASSAVGRQAFF. The CDR3 DNA reads as TGTGCCAGCAGCGCCGTCGGGAGGCAAGCTTTCTTT.